Sequencing of this T cell receptor beta chain was carried out in a study of blood T cell repertoires in COVID-19. Whole-study context: COVID-19 samples, acute and convalescent, were from the United States, Italy and Spain.

The table came from immunoSEQ multiplex PCR; TCRdb's copy has only in-frame clones and leaves some out. The profile shows about 140,000 clones, about nine tenths of them singletons. Trimming at V came to 0 bases and at J to 0 bases, leaving 12 bases not matched to a gene. The CDR3 extends over 20 amino acids. Germline-derived CDR1 and CDR2 are SGDLS and YYNGEE. This clone was found a few times. The rearrangement joins TRBV9 to TRBJ2-1, with 10 bases that match TRBD2. The source is a man aged 50 to 59 with active or convalescent COVID-19. Material for sequencing was peripheral blood. This chain's CDR3 is CASSVEQAGGTPSSYNEQFF. The CDR3 DNA is TGTGCCAGCAGCGTAGAACAAGCGGGAGGGACACCGAGCTCCTACAATGAGCAGTTCTTC.